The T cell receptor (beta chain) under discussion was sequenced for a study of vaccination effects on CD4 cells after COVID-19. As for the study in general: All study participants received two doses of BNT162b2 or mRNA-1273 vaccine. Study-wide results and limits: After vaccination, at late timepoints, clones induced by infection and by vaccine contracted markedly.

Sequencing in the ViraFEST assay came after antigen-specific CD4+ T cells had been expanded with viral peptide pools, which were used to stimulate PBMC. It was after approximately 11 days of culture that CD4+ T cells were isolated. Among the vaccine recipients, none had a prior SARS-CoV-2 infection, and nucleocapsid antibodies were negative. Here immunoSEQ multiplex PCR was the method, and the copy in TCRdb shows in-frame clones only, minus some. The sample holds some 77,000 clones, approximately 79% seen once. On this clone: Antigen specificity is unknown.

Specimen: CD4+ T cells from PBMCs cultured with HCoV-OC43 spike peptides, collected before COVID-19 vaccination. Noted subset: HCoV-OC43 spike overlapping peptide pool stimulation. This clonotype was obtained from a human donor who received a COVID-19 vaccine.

CDR3 protein: CATSDPGRGDTEAFF. For the CDR3, the DNA is TGTGCCACCAGTGACCCTGGCAGGGGGGACACTGAAGCTTTCTTT. The rearrangement joins TRBV24-1 to TRBJ1-1; 7 positions match TRBD1. With V trimmed by 4 bases and J by 3 bases, 7 bases remained unmatched. The CDR3 loop spans 15 amino acids. Germline V gives CDR1 KGHDR, CDR2 SFDVKD.